This T cell receptor beta chain was recorded in a study of T cells after posttransplantation cyclophosphamide. General study findings and limits: TRB clonality was highly associated with recipient CMV seropositivity and reactivation. Tissue-infiltrating T cells from skin or gut overlapped little with blood T cells. Donor-recipient repertoire similarity was low at 1-2 months, rising over year one.

Profiled with immunoSEQ multiplex PCR; TCRdb holds only in-frame clones, not every one. Here the sample spans about 22,000 clones, 89% being singletons. The CDR3 is 17 residues long. CDR1 is MGHRA and CDR2 is YSYEKL in the germline V gene. Comments on this clone: What it binds is unknown.

Sampled 1 year posttransplant, controls received myeloablative marrow transplants, methotrexate and a calcineurin inhibitor. Material: PBMCs, obtained after an allogeneic stem cell transplant with a calcineurin inhibitor and methotrexate. The receptor was derived from a female patient in her fifties who received an allogeneic stem cell transplant from an unrelated donor, was CMV-positive, and had chronic GVHD only. Some T cells may be graft donor cells. V usage is TRBV4-1 and J usage is TRBJ2-5; 8 positions match TRBD2. The DNA end lines up better with TRBJ2-7; the J call may be wrong. Here the CDR3 reads CASSQTASGGPSGEQYF. CDR3 bases: TGCGCCAGCAGCCAAACCGCATCGGGAGGGCCATCGGGCGAGCAGTACTTC.